This passage covers 15 T cell receptor beta chains from one sample sequenced in a study of cytomegalovirus exposure and HLA in healthy donors. PCR was performed using 60 Vbeta and 13 Jbeta primers. Data came from immunoSEQ multiplex PCR; TCRdb stores just in-frame clones and leaves some out. The table lists approximately 180,000 clones, about 78% of them singletons. The sample comprised PBMCs. All receptors come from a woman aged 45-59 years in good health and CMV-seropositive.

The rearrangement links TRBV6-6 to TRBJ1-2, with 7 bases aligning to TRBD1. CDR1 is MNHNY, CDR2 SVGAGI, per germline (reference sequence). The J segment lost 5 bases and the V segment lost 6 bases, leaving 9 bases of the junction unmatched. This CDR3 has 14 amino acids. The CDR3 DNA follows: TGTGCCAGCAGACCCGGGACAGCCATTTATGGCTACACCTTC. It encodes CASRPGTAIYGYTF.

This clone has a handful of counts. The CDR3, as DNA: TGTGCCAGCAGCTCGGACCAAGAGACCCAGTACTTC. Amino acids: CASSSDQETQYF. The chain has TRBV9 and TRBJ2-5, with D unclear. The germline V gene has CDR1 SGDLS and CDR2 YYNGEE. V was clipped by 4 bases and J by 0 bases, with 4 bases between them. This CDR3 has 12 residues.

This clone was seen a few times. The rearrangement links TRBV6-5 to TRBJ2-3, with TRBD2 matching 10 bases. The CDR3 extends over 15 amino acids. Germline CDR1 is MNHEY and CDR2 is SVGAGI. J was trimmed by 0 bases and V by 7 bases; bases with no gene match: 4. The CDR3 spells CASTSLAGSTDTQYF. CDR3 nucleotide sequence: TGTGCCAGCACATCACTAGCGGGAAGCACAGATACGCAGTATTTT.

This sequence joins TRBV2 and TRBJ1-2; D perhaps matches TRBD1 (6 bases). The length of the CDR3 is 13 residues. V lost 4 bases and J lost 3, with 9 bases in between. Germline CDR1 is SNHLY and CDR2 is FYNNEI. The CDR3 DNA follows: TGTGCCAGCAGTGCCAGGGGTGACTATGGCTACACCTTC. Its translation is CASSARGDYGYTF.

This rearrangement joins TRBV7-6 to TRBJ1-5; 8 bases are a match to TRBD1. CDR1 is SGHVS and CDR2 is FNYEAQ in the germline V gene. The junction had 10 bases not matched to a gene; V was cut back by 2 bases and J by 4 bases. CDR3 length: 17 amino acids. DNA of the CDR3: TGTGCCAGCAGCTTATTGTATTGGACAGGGATAAATCAGCCCCAGCATTTT. It translates to CASSLLYWTGINQPQHF.

This chain uses TRBV7-9 with TRBJ2-5; TRBD2 aligns across 7 bases. Germline V gives CDR1 SEHNR, CDR2 FQNEAQ (reference sequence). CDR3 length: 15 residues. The junction had 8 bases not matched to a gene; V was cut back by 5 bases and J by 2 bases. Written as DNA, the CDR3 is TGTGCCAGCAGCCTCGGGGACTATCTACAAGAGACCCAGTACTTC. This gives the protein CASSLGDYLQETQYF.

This chain links TRBV5-6 with TRBJ1-2; D remains unclear. In germline, CDR1 is SGHDT, CDR2 YYEEEE. The ends were cut back, 1 base at V and 7 bases at J, with 14 bases in the middle. The CDR3 is 14 residues long. The CDR3 bases are TGTGCCAGCAGCTTGCCCGGTAGACTGGGTGGCTACACCTTC. Translation: CASSLPGRLGGYTF. Based on the CDR3 plus reference TRBV5-6 and TRBJ1-2, the full variable domain is DAGVTQSPTHLIKTRGQQVTLRCSPKSGHDTVSWYQQALGQGPQFIFQYYEEEERQRGNFPDRFSGHQFPNYSSELNVNALLLGDSALYLCASSLPGRLGGYTFGSGTRLTVV.

V gene TRBV18 combines with J gene TRBJ1-3; D is unresolved. This CDR3 is built from 15 residues. CDR1 is KGHSH and CDR2 is LQKENI in the germline V gene. The germline V and J ends were trimmed by 3 bases and 3 bases, with 12 bases remaining between them. The CDR3 protein is CASSPQKTYGNTIYF. CDR3 nucleotide sequence: TGTGCCAGCTCACCCCAGAAGACATATGGAAACACCATATATTTT. The full variable domain, with the rest looked up from reference TRBV18 and TRBJ1-3, is NAGVMQNPRHLVRRRGQEARLRCSPMKGHSHVYWYRQLPEEGLKFMVYLQKENIIDESGMPKERFSAEFPKEGPSILRIQQVVRGDSAAYFCASSPQKTYGNTIYFGEGSWLTVV.

This clone was detected only once. This rearrangement joins TRBV5-1 to TRBJ2-5; 12 bases agree with TRBD1. This CDR3 contains 16 residues. Germline V gene lookup returns CDR1 SGHRS and CDR2 YFSETQ. J was trimmed by 5 bases and V by 3 bases; bases with no gene match: 8. CDR3 coding DNA: TGCGCCAGCAGCTGGGACAGGGGGCCGACAGGGGAGACCCAGTACTTC. It is translated as CASSWDRGPTGETQYF. Full variable domain (outside the CDR3, taken from reference TRBV5-1 and TRBJ2-5): KAGVTQTPRYLIKTRGQQVTLSCSPISGHRSVSWYQQTPGQGLQFLFEYFSETQRNKGNFPGRFSGRQFSNSRSEMNVSTLELGDSALYLCASSWDRGPTGETQYFGPGTRLLVL.

The chain employs TRBV6-1 and TRBJ1-2; TRBD1 aligns across 8 bases. This CDR3 has 13 amino acids. Unmatched junction bases numbered 3, after V lost 6 bases and J lost 3 bases. Germline V gives CDR1 MNHNS, CDR2 SASEGT. DNA for the CDR3: TGTGCCAGCAGGACAGGGGTTGACTATGGCTACACCTTC. Amino acid sequence: CASRTGVDYGYTF.

The chain uses TRBV10-3 and TRBJ2-2, with TRBD1 matching over 10 bases. This CDR3 comprises 15 residues. Trimming cost V 6 bases and J 3 bases; bases outside gene matches: 4. Germline lookup yields CDR1 ENHRY and CDR2 SYGVKD. The CDR3: CAIREGQGHTGELFF. The CDR3 bases are TGTGCCATCAGGGAGGGACAGGGGCACACCGGGGAGCTGTTTTTT.

The CDR3 DNA follows: TGTGCCAGCAGTGAGGAGGGGCACACCATATATTTT. Translated, it gives CASSEEGHTIYF. The chain employs TRBV6-1 and TRBJ1-3; tentatively, D is TRBD1 (5 bases). V lost 3 bases to trimming and J lost 8 bases, with 8 bases between them. This CDR3 has 12 amino acids. Germline V gene data show CDR1 as MNHNS and CDR2 as SASEGT.

The chain links TRBV2 to TRBJ2-1; 8 bases line up with TRBD2. CDR1 and CDR2 (germline): SNHLY, FYNNEI. V lost 5 bases, J lost 4 bases, and 10 bases stayed unmatched. The CDR3 is 16 residues long. CDR3 DNA: TGTGCCAGCAGTCCGACTCGGGGGGGGAGTTACAATGAGCAGTTCTTC. Protein product: CASSPTRGGSYNEQFF.

The V gene is TRBV9, the J gene TRBJ2-5; 10 positions match TRBD2. The V and J ends lost 8 bases and 0 bases, in that order; junction bases with no gene match: 4. This CDR3 has 14 amino acids. Germline V CDR1 and CDR2: SGDLS, YYNGEE. CDR3 sequence: CASCSGGNQETQYF. The CDR3 nucleotides read TGTGCCAGTTGTAGCGGGGGGAACCAAGAGACCCAGTACTTC.

The chain combines TRBV9 with TRBJ2-7, with D maybe TRBD1 (6 bases). The germline V and J ends were trimmed by 0 bases and 7 bases, with 17 bases remaining between them. The CDR3 has 15 amino acids. Germline assignment: CDR1 SGDLS and CDR2 YYNGEE. CDR3 sequence (DNA): TGTGCCAGCAGCGTAGGGCCTCAGGGGTCCGGAGAGCAGTACTTC. Encoded protein: CASSVGPQGSGEQYF.